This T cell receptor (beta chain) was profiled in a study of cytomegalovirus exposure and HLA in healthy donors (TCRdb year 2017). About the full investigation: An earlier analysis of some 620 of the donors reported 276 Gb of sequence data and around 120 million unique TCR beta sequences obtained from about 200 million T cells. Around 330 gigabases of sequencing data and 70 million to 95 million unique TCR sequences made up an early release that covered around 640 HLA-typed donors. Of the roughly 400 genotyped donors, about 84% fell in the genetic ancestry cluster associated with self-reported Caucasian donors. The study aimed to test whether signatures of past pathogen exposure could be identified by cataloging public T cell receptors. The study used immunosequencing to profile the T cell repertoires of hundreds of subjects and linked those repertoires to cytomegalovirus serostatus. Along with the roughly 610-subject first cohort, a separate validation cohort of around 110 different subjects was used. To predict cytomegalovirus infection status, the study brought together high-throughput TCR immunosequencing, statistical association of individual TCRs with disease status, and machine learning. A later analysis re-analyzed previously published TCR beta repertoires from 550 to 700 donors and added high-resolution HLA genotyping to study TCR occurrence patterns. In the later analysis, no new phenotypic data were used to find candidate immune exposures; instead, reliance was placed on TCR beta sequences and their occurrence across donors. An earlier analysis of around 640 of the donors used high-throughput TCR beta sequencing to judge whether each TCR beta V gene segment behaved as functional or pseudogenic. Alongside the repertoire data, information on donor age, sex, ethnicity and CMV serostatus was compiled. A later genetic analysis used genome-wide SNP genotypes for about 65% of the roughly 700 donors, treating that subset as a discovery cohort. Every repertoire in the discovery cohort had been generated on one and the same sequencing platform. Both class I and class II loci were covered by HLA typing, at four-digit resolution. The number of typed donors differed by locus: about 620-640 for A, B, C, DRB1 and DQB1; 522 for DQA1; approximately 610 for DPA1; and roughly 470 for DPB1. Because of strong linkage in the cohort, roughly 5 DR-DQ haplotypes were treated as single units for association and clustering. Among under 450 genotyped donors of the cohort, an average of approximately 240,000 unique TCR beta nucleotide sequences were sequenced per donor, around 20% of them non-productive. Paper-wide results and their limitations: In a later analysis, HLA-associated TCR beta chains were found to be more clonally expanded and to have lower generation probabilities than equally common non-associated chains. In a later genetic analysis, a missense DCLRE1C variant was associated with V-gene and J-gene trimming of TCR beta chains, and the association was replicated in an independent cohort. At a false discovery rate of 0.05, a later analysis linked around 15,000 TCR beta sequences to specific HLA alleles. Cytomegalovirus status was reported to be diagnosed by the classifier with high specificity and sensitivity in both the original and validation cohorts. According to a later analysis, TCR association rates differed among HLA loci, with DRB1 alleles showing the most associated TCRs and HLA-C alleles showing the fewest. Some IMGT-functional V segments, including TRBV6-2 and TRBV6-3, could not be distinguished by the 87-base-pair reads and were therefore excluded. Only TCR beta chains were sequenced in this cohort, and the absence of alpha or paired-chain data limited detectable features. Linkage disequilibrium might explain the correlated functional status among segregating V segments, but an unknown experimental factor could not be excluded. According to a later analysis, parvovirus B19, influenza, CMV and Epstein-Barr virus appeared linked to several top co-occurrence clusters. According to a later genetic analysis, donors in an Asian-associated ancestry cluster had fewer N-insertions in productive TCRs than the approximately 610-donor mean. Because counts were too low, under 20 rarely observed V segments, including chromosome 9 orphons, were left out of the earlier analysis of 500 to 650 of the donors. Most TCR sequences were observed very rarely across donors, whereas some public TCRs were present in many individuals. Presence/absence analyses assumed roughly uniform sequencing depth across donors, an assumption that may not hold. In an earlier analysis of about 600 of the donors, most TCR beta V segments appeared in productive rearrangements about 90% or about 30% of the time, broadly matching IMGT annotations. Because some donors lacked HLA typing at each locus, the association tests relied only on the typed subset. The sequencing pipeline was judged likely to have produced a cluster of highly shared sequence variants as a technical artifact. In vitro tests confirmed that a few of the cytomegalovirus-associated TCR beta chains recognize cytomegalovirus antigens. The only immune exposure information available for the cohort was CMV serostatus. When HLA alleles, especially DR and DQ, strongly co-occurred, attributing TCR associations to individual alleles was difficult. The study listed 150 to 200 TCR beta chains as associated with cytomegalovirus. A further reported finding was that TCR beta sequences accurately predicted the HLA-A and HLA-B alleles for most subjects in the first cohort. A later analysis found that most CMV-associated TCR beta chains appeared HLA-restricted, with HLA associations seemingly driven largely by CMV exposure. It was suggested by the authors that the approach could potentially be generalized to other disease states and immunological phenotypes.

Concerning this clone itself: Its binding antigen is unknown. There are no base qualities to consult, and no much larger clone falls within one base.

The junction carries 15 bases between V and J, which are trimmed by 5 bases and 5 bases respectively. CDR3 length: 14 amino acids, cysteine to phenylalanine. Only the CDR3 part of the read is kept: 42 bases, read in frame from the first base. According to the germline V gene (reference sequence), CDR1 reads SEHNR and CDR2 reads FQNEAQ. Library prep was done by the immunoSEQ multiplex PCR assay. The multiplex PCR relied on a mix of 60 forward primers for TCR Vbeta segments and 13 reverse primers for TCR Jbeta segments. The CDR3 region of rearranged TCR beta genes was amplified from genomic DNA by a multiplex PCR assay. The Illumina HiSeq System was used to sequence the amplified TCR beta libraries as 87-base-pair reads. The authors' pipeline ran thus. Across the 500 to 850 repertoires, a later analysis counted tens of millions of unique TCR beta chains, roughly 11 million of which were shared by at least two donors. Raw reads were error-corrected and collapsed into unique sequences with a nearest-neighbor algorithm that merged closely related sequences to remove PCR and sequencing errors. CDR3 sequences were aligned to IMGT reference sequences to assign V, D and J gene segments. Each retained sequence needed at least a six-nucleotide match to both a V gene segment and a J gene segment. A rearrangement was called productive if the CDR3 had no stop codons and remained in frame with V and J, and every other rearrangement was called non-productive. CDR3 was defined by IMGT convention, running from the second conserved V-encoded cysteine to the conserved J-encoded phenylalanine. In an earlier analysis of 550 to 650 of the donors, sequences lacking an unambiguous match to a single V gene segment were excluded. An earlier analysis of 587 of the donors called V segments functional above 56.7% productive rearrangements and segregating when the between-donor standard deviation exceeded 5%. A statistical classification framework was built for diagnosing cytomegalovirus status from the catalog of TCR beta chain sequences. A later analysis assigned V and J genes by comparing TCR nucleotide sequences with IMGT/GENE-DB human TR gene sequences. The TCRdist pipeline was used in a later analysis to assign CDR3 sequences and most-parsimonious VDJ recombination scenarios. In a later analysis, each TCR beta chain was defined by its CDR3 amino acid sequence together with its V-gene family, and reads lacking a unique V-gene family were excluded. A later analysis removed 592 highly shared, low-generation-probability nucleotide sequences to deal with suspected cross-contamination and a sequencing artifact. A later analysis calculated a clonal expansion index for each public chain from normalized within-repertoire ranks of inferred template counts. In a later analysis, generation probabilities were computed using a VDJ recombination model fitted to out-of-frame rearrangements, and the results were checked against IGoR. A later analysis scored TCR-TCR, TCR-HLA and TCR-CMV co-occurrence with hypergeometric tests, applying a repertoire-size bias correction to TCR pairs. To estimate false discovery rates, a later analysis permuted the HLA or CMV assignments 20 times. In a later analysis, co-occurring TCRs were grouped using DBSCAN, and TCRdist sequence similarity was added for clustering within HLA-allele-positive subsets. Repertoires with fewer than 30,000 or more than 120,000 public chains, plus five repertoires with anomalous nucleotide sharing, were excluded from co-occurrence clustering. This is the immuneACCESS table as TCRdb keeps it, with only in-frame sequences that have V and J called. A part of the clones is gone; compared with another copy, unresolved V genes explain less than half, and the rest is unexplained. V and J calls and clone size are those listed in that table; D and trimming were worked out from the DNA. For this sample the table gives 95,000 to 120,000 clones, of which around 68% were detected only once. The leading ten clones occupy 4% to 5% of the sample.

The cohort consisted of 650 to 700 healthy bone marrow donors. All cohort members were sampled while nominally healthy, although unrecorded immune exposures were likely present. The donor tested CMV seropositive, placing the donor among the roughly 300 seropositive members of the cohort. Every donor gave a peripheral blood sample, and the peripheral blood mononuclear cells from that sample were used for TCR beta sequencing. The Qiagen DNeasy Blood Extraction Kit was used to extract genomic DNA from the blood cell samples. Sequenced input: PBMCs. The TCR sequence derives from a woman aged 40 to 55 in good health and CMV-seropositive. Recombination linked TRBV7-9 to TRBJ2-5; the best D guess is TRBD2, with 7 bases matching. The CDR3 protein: CASSASGGWETQYF. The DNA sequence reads TGTGCCAGCAGCGCATCGGGGGGCTGGGAGACCCAGTACTTC.